This T cell receptor beta chain was sequenced during a study of blood T cell repertoires in COVID-19. Original processing methods: Reference gene primer amplification in the assay estimated nucleated cell counts. Sequencing was performed with immunoSEQ multiplex PCR; in TCRdb, only in-frame clones are kept and a portion is missing. V, J and clone size reflect that table, while D and trimming were determined from the DNA. The table shows about 51,000 clones, with roughly 84% occurring only once. The junction had 6 bases not matched to a gene; V was cut back by 3 bases and J by 6 bases. CDR1 is LGHDT and CDR2 is YNNKEL in the germline V gene (reference sequence). CDR3 size: 14 residues.

J is TRBJ2-3 and V is TRBV3-1 (or the pseudogene TRBV3-2); 7 nucleotides agree with TRBD2. Sequenced sample: peripheral blood. This sequence was found in a man older than 75 with active COVID-19. The CDR3 bases are TGTGCCAGCAGCCAGGGAGGGCGGAGCGATACGCAGTATTTT. This translates into CASSQGGRSDTQYF.